Listed below are T cell receptor beta chains from one sample, sequenced in a study of CD4 T cells in relation to SARS-CoV-2 and coronaviruses. The table came from immunoSEQ multiplex PCR; TCRdb's copy has only in-frame clones and leaves some out. The sample holds about 31,000 clones, about two thirds seen once. Their antigens are not known. Sequencing was done on a sample of CD4+ T cells from PBMCs, cultured in vitro. These receptor sequences come from a human donor in good health. Each CDR3 is given with its conserved first and last residue. The order of the fields is clone size, V gene, J gene, D gene, CDR3 DNA, CDR3 protein. D genes are given only for firm matches. Clone size appears in some rows only: once, few, many, or a class for an expanded clone.

abundance: once; v_gene: TRBV6-5; j_gene: TRBJ1-1; d_gene: TRBD1; CDR3nt: TGTGCCAGCAGATCGGACAGGGGAAAGACTGAAGCTTTCTTT; CDR3aa: CASRSDRGKTEAFF
abundance: -; v_gene: TRBV5-6; j_gene: TRBJ2-5; d_gene: -; CDR3nt: TGTGCCAGCAGCCTAGTCCGACGGACTCAAGAGACCCAGTACTTC; CDR3aa: CASSLVRRTQETQYF
abundance: -; v_gene: TRBV3-1/TRBV3-2; j_gene: TRBJ1-2; d_gene: -; CDR3nt: TGTGCCAGCAGCCAAAGAGTCGGACAAAACTATGGCTACACCTTC; CDR3aa: CASSQRVGQNYGYTF
abundance: few; v_gene: TRBV7-9; j_gene: TRBJ2-1; d_gene: -; CDR3nt: TGTGCCAGCAGCGCCGGGCGGGGCGTACTAGGTTCCGGAGAGCAGTTCTTC; CDR3aa: CASSAGRGVLGSGEQFF
abundance: once; v_gene: TRBV6-5; j_gene: TRBJ1-2; d_gene: TRBD1; CDR3nt: TGTGCCAGCAGGCTGGACAGGAGAAACTATGGCTACACCTTC; CDR3aa: CASRLDRRNYGYTF
abundance: -; v_gene: TRBV7-3; j_gene: TRBJ2-1; d_gene: TRBD2; CDR3nt: TGTGCCAGCAGCCACCCCTCCCCGGGGACTAGCGGCGACAATGAGCAGTTCTTC; CDR3aa: CASSHPSPGTSGDNEQFF
abundance: -; v_gene: TRBV19; j_gene: TRBJ2-2; d_gene: TRBD2; CDR3nt: TGTGCCAGTAGTATGTCTAGCGGGATAAACACCGGGGAGCTGTTTTTT; CDR3aa: CASSMSSGINTGELFF
abundance: -; v_gene: TRBV7-9; j_gene: TRBJ2-5; d_gene: TRBD1; CDR3nt: TGTGCCAGCAGCGTTCCAGGGGGCGGGAAGACCCAGTACTTC; CDR3aa: CASSVPGGGKTQYF
abundance: -; v_gene: TRBV2; j_gene: TRBJ2-4; d_gene: -; CDR3nt: TGTGCCAGCACTGAGGGGGGACACATTCAGTACTTC; CDR3aa: CASTEGGHIQYF
abundance: -; v_gene: TRBV4-3; j_gene: TRBJ2-7; d_gene: TRBD1; CDR3nt: TGCGCCAGCAGCCGGGACCAGGGGGTCGAGCAGTACTTC; CDR3aa: CASSRDQGVEQYF
abundance: -; v_gene: TRBV3-1/TRBV3-2; j_gene: TRBJ2-7; d_gene: TRBD2; CDR3nt: TGTGCCAGCAGCCAACTAGCGGGGGCTTGGGAGCAGTACTTC; CDR3aa: CASSQLAGAWEQYF
abundance: few; v_gene: TRBV18; j_gene: TRBJ2-2; d_gene: TRBD1; CDR3nt: TGTGCCAGCTCACCGATCCGGGACAGGAACACCGGGGAGCTGTTTTTT; CDR3aa: CASSPIRDRNTGELFF
abundance: -; v_gene: TRBV6-2/TRBV6-3; j_gene: TRBJ1-6; d_gene: -; CDR3nt: TGTGCCAGCAGTCACACAGGTAATTCACCCCTCCACTTT; CDR3aa: CASSHTGNSPLHF
abundance: -; v_gene: TRBV6-2/TRBV6-3; j_gene: TRBJ1-1; d_gene: -; CDR3nt: TGTGCCAGCAGTTACCCCCATGGGGGGACGGGGAGAATAGCTTTCTTT; CDR3aa: CASSYPHGGTGRIAFF
abundance: -; v_gene: TRBV19; j_gene: TRBJ2-1; d_gene: -; CDR3nt: TGTGCCAGTAGTATCTGGACGGACAATGAGCAGTTCTTC; CDR3aa: CASSIWTDNEQFF
abundance: -; v_gene: TRBV10-3; j_gene: TRBJ1-1; d_gene: -; CDR3nt: TGTGCCATCAGTCCGAATATGCACTGGAGCCCCTCGAGCACTGAAGCTTTCTTT; CDR3aa: CAISPNMHWSPSSTEAFF
abundance: few; v_gene: TRBV5-5; j_gene: TRBJ1-3; d_gene: -; CDR3nt: TGTGCCAGCAGCTTTAGAGCTGGACCATGGTACACCATATATTTT; CDR3aa: CASSFRAGPWYTIYF